This T cell receptor (beta chain) was found in a study of CD8 T cells in ankylosing spondylitis. CDR3 length: 16 residues. Germline V CDR1 and CDR2: SGHTA, FQGNSA. V was trimmed by 5 bases and J by 6 bases, leaving 19 bases between them. This clonotype was observed a handful of times. Its antigen is unknown. Study-level points and caveats: Before this, some motif variants had been reported in reactive arthritis synovial fluid and blood. Significantly higher representation of disease-linked clones was reported for matched ankylosing spondylitis synovial fluid. Characteristic, it appeared, of ankylosing spondylitis blood was a TCR beta motif of roughly 8 highly homologous variants.

Quantitative 5'-RACE was performed with molecular barcodes, and it yielded the TCR beta libraries. TCRdb called the 5' RACE reads again in MiXCR, with one record for every CDR3 protein. The top ten clones hold under 4% of a sample with about 310,000 distinct CDR3 sequences, roughly 20% of them seen once. Sequenced input: blood, either unsorted or a sorted T cell fraction (not recorded which). The V gene is TRBV7-2, the J gene TRBJ2-2; D call uncertain. This receptor was taken from a female donor with ankylosing spondylitis or in good health (not recorded which). CDR3 in amino acids: CASSPLVSHPAGELFF. As DNA, the CDR3 is TGTGCCAGCAGCCCCCTGGTATCCCATCCGGCCGGGGAGCTGTTTTTT.